This T cell receptor beta chain was captured in a study of identical twins. Study-wide results and caveats: Rather than following the same donors, the conclusions depended on cross-sectional statistical analysis.

CDR3 length: 14 amino acids. The V end lost 3 bases, the J end lost 1 base, and 12 bases lay between the germline ends. Germline-derived CDR1 and CDR2 are SQVTM and ANQGSEA. TCRdb used MiXCR to reprocess the 5' RACE reads, holding one entry per CDR3 protein. There are 140,000 to 150,000 distinct CDR3 sequences in the sample; roughly 3.5% occur only once, and 8.1% lies in the top ten. The table lists this clonotype with many counts. Its antigen is as yet unknown. The sequencing input was memory T cells sorted from blood. The source is a young man in good health. The J gene is TRBJ1-1, the V gene TRBV29-1; D is perhaps TRBD1 (6 bases). The DNA of the CDR3 is TGCAGCGTTGAGGTACAGGGCCGGAACACTGAAGCTTTCTTT. Its translation: CSVEVQGRNTEAFF. The full variable domain, in which reference TRBV29-1 and TRBJ1-1 provide the parts outside the CDR3, is SAVISQKPSRDICQRGTSLTIQCQVDSQVTMMFWYRQQPGQSLTLIATANQGSEATYESGFVIDKFPISRPNLTFSTLTVSNMSPEDSSIYLCSVEVQGRNTEAFFGQGTRLTVV.